A single sample gave rise to the 10 T cell receptor beta chains below, sequenced in a study of vaccination effects on CD4 cells after COVID-19. Within the ViraFEST assay, antigen-specific CD4+ T cells underwent expansion with viral peptide pools prior to sequencing. The culture ran for nine to ten days, and then CD4+ T cells were isolated. Vaccine recipients had no previous SARS-CoV-2 infection; their nucleocapsid antibodies were negative. Sequenced by immunoSEQ multiplex PCR; TCRdb stores in-frame clones only, minus some. The profile shows about 40,000 clones, under 70% of them singletons. Antigen specificity for these receptors is unknown. Specimen: CD4+ T cells from PBMCs cultured with HCoV-OC43 spike peptides, collected before COVID-19 vaccination. The subset is: HCoV-OC43 spike overlapping peptide pool stimulation. The origin of the receptors is a human donor who received a COVID-19 vaccine.

The gene calls are TRBV5-5 and TRBJ1-2; TRBD1 matches 8 bases. The CDR3 runs 13 residues. The ends lost 7 bases at V and 4 bases at J; junction bases unmatched: 6. Per the germline V gene, CDR1 is SGHKS and CDR2 is YYEKEE (reference sequence). DNA of the CDR3: TGTGCCAGCGTACCCGACAGGGGCTATGGCTACACCTTC. It specifies CASVPDRGYGYTF. Using reference TRBV5-5 and TRBJ1-2 for the parts outside the CDR3, the full variable domain is DAGVTQSPTHLIKTRGQQVTLRCSPISGHKSVSWYQQVLGQGPQFIFQYYEKEERGRGNFPDRFSARQFPNYSSELNVNALLLGDSALYLCASVPDRGYGYTFGSGTRLTVV.

The chain recombines TRBV7-9 with TRBJ2-5, with 8 nucleotides matching TRBD1. V gave up 5 bases and J gave up 2 bases; unmatched junction bases: 7. CDR1 is SEHNR, CDR2 FQNEAQ, per germline (reference sequence). The CDR3 is 15 amino acids. The DNA for the CDR3 is TGTGCCAGCAGCCGGCAGGGGGCTCTTCAAGAGACCCAGTACTTC. Its translation is CASSRQGALQETQYF.

V is TRBV5-4 and J is TRBJ2-7, with 12 bases aligning to TRBD2. Trimming cost V 4 bases and J 2 bases; bases outside gene matches: 7. This CDR3 region has 16 residues. Germline V CDR1 and CDR2: SGHNT, YYREEE (reference sequence). CDR3 coding DNA: TGTGCCAGCAGCCCTAAACTAGCGGGGGGACCCTACGAGCAGTACTTC. Translating gives CASSPKLAGGPYEQYF. The full variable domain, rest sourced from reference TRBV5-4 and TRBJ2-7, is ETGVTQSPTHLIKTRGQQVTLRCSSQSGHNTVSWYQQALGQGPQFIFQYYREEENGRGNFPPRFSGLQFPNYSSELNVNALELDDSALYLCASSPKLAGGPYEQYFGPGTRLTVT.

The chain combines TRBV6-5 with TRBJ1-1; possibly TRBD1 for D (5 bases). This CDR3 contains 14 residues. V lost 4 bases and J lost 5, with 14 bases in between. The germline V gene has CDR1 MNHEY and CDR2 SVGAGI. The CDR3 region is CASSSRSGGTEAFF. The CDR3 DNA follows: TGTGCCAGCAGTTCAAGGAGCGGGGGTACTGAAGCTTTCTTT.

The chain is built from TRBV7-8 and TRBJ2-3; 10 bases match TRBD2. Trimming took 1 base from V and 2 from J; bases not matched to a gene: 6. Germline V gene sequence: CDR1 SGHVS, CDR2 FQNEAQ. CDR3 length equals 17 residues. This chain's CDR3 is CASSLGASGGLTDTQYF. The DNA for the CDR3 is TGTGCCAGCAGCTTAGGGGCTAGCGGGGGCCTCACAGATACGCAGTATTTT.

CDR3 residues: CASSPEQQYGYTF. DNA for the CDR3: TGTGCCAGCTCACCAGAGCAGCAGTATGGCTACACCTTC. The gene calls are TRBV18 and TRBJ1-2; D remains unclear. V was shortened by 2 bases and J by 5 bases, with 9 bases between the two germline ends. This CDR3 is built from 13 residues. Germline CDR1 and CDR2: KGHSH and LQKENI.

The rearrangement uses TRBV3-1 (or the pseudogene TRBV3-2) and TRBJ2-5; D is ambiguous. Germline values: CDR1 LGHDT, CDR2 YNNKEL (reference sequence). The CDR3 is 13 residues long. V gave up 2 bases and J gave up 2 bases, with 6 bases separating them. Written as DNA, the CDR3 is TGTGCCAGCAGCCAATTGCCGCAAGAGACCCAGTACTTC. Protein sequence: CASSQLPQETQYF.

The chain is built from TRBV6-5 and TRBJ1-2; weak D call: TRBD1 (6 bases). This CDR3 has 13 residues. CDR1 is MNHEY and CDR2 is SVGAGI in the germline V gene. The V end lost 6 bases, the J end lost 4 bases, and 12 bases lay between the germline ends. The CDR3 sequence: CASSQGGSYGYTF. CDR3 nucleotides: TGTGCCAGCAGCCAAGGGGGGAGCTATGGCTACACCTTC.

V gene TRBV7-8 combines with J gene TRBJ1-1; D is perhaps TRBD1 (5 bases). The CDR3 runs to 14 residues. Trimming took 0 bases from V and 4 from J, leaving 9 bases between them. CDR1 SGHVS and CDR2 FQNEAQ come from the germline V gene. The CDR3 reads CASSLASGPTEAFF. CDR3 coding DNA: TGTGCCAGCAGCTTAGCGTCAGGGCCCACTGAAGCTTTCTTT. The full variable domain, its missing parts supplied by reference TRBV7-8 and TRBJ1-1, is GAGVSQSPRYKVAKRGQDVALRCDPISGHVSLFWYQQALGQGPEFLTYFQNEAQLDKSGLPSDRFFAERPEGSVSTLKIQRTQQEDSAVYLCASSLASGPTEAFFGQGTRLTVV.

The gene calls are TRBV7-2 and TRBJ2-3, with D perhaps matching TRBD2 (6 bases). The CDR3 loop spans 15 amino acids. Germline CDR1 is SGHTA and CDR2 is FQGNSA. V lost 3 bases, J lost 4 bases, and 14 bases lay in between. The CDR3 loop is CASSLGGEGPDTQYF. DNA for the CDR3: TGTGCCAGCAGCTTGGGGGGTGAGGGCCCAGATACGCAGTATTTT.